This T cell receptor beta chain was observed in a study of T cell repertoires in cytomegalovirus infection. TCRdb reprocessed the reads with MiXCR, giving one entry per CDR3 protein. The sample records around 740,000 distinct CDR3 sequences, about 40% being singletons. This clonotype was obtained from a human donor in good health (CMV status not recorded). Some clones in this sample may be carry-over from other donors' samples. Sequencing was performed on PBMCs.

This CDR3 reads CASTKRTSGGAIFSYNEQFF. CDR3 sequence (DNA): TGTGCCAGTACCAAACGGACTAGCGGGGGGGCAATCTTTTCCTACAATGAGCAGTTCTTC. The chain recombines TRBV19 with TRBJ2-1; 15 nucleotides align to TRBD2. Per germline, CDR1 LNHDA and CDR2 SQIVND (reference sequence). V lost 7 bases and J lost 1; bases outside the gene matches: 14. The length of the CDR3 is 20 residues.